The subject of this entry is one TCR beta chain. This sample is part of a study of sequential checkpoint blockade in melanoma. Study details: Both treatment sequences were followed by maintenance nivolumab.

The V end was cut by 5 bases, the J end by 9 bases, with 14 bases between. Per germline, CDR1 SQVTM and CDR2 ANQGSEA. The CDR3 consists of 12 residues. Method: immunoSEQ multiplex PCR; TCRdb's copy keeps in-frame clones and lacks some. The sample consists of roughly 6,900 clones, approximately 80% of them appearing once. As to treatment: randomized to nivolumab then ipilimumab (arm A) or the reverse (arm B). PBMC sorting kept live CD3+CD8+ cells without CD19 or CD56. The clonotype comes from a human donor with melanoma. The rearrangement links TRBV29-1 to TRBJ2-1, with D possibly being TRBD2 (6 bases). Specimen: CD8+ T cells sorted from blood (inferred from file names), collected from a patient given nivolumab and ipilimumab in sequence. The DNA for the CDR3 is TGCAGCGTTTTCCAGGGAGGTGTTGAGCAGTTCTTC. Its translation is CSVFQGGVEQFF.